The T cell receptor (beta chain) described here comes from a study of blood T cell repertoires in COVID-19 (dated by TCRdb to about 2020). Some background on the complete study: Samples from collaborators originated in the United States, Italy and Spain and spanned both the acute and convalescent phases of COVID-19. HLA class I and class II types, where available, came from metadata supplied by the sample provider rather than from assay-based typing. The material from the prospective study consisted of cDNA or gDNA derived from T cells, B-cell-depleted T cells, or PBMCs. Samples were obtained from the ongoing ImmuneRACE study (first 160 participants) and from approximately 1,200 subjects provided by 6 global collaborators. Sample metadata almost always included a de-identified subject ID, COVID-19 status, age in years and sex. The repertoires were released in a freely available public database meant as a resource for research on the immune response to SARS-CoV-2. The dataset comprised deeply sampled blood TCRbeta repertoires from subjects exposed to, actively infected with, or recovered from COVID-19.

With respect to this clone: It has no known antigen specificity. Base qualities are missing; no much larger clone stands one base away.

The germline V gene gives CDR1 as SGHDN and CDR2 as FVKESK. Trimming costs V 4 bases and J 3 bases, and their ends lie 16 bases apart. The cysteine opens and the phenylalanine closes a CDR3 of 15 amino acids. The entry retains the CDR3 DNA only, 45 bases that are in frame from base 1. The immunoSEQ Assay, a bias-controlled multiplex PCR, was used to amplify TCRbeta CDR3 regions from genomic DNA. In the authors' own workflow: The number of nucleated cells in each sample was estimated by amplification of reference gene primers within the assay. To quantify the absolute abundance of each unique TCRbeta CDR3 rearrangement, sequence reads were collapsed and filtered. For each sample, productive Simpson clonality was calculated as the square root of Simpson's diversity index over productive rearrangements. TCRdb re-hosts the immuneACCESS table, in-frame sequences only. Its copies lack some clones; in the studies checked, an unresolved V gene accounts for under half of them, and the cause for the rest is not known. V and J calls and clone size are as listed in that table; D and trimming were resolved from the DNA. This sample has 200,000 to 250,000 clones in its table, and roughly 90% of those were observed once. The ten largest make up less than 3.5% of the sample.

Points the paper makes about the study in general: Clinical and demographic metadata were provided uncurated, with the amount varying by source and participant.

Whole blood was collected in K2EDTA tubes by collaborating institutions according to the institutions' own protocols. Collaborator samples were shipped for TCRbeta analysis as frozen whole blood, isolated PBMCs, or DNA extracted from either sample type. The rearranged segments are TRBV14 and TRBJ2-7; a weak D assignment points to TRBD2 (6 bases agree). Sequenced material: peripheral blood. The origin of this receptor is a woman in her sixties or seventies with acute or convalescent COVID-19. The CDR3 reads CASSLGGLGYYEQYF. The DNA is as follows: TGTGCCAGCAGCCTCGGAGGGTTAGGGTACTACGAGCAGTACTTC.